This T cell receptor beta chain is drawn from a study of radiotherapy plus CTLA-4 blockade in lung cancer listed by TCRdb under 2018. With regard to the full study: Objective responses were observed in approximately 17% of enrolled patients, and disease control was achieved in approximately 32%. Overall results and qualifications from the work: TCR clones derived from tumors expanded in peripheral blood after treatment with radiotherapy and ipilimumab. The strongest predictors of response were reported to be early dynamic shifts in blood T cell clones along with a rise in serum interferon-beta following radiation.

The study tested focal radiation therapy combined with CTLA-4 blockade (ipilimumab) in patients with chemo-refractory metastatic non-small-cell lung cancer. V gives up 5 bases and J gives up 6 bases, and the segment between their germline ends measures 15 bases. Spanning cysteine to phenylalanine, the CDR3 consists of 14 amino acids. CDR3 DNA only is kept here, 42 bases in frame from base 1. CDR1 and CDR2 are drawn from the germline V gene: SGHTA, FQGNSA. As regards this clone: Its antigen is still unknown. One base away there is no much larger clone; base qualities are not given.

The library came from the immunoSEQ multiplex PCR assay. TCRdb provides this immuneACCESS table in a form limited to in-frame rearrangements. Some clones are lacking; in checked studies, under half of them reflect an unresolved V gene, and why the rest are absent is not known. The sample includes approximately 52,000 clones, with 77% observed a single time. Jointly, the top ten make up around 2.4% of the sample. The sequencing here drew on peripheral blood, taken from a patient treated with radiotherapy plus ipilimumab. The origin of this receptor is a human donor with non-small cell lung cancer whose response to radiotherapy plus ipilimumab could not be evaluated. The chain is made from TRBV7-2 and TRBJ2-3; the D gene is possibly TRBD2, with 6 bases matching. The DNA sequence is as follows: TGTGCCAGCAGCCCGGGACTTGGGGGTGATACGCAGTATTTT. Translated, this is CASSPGLGGDTQYF.